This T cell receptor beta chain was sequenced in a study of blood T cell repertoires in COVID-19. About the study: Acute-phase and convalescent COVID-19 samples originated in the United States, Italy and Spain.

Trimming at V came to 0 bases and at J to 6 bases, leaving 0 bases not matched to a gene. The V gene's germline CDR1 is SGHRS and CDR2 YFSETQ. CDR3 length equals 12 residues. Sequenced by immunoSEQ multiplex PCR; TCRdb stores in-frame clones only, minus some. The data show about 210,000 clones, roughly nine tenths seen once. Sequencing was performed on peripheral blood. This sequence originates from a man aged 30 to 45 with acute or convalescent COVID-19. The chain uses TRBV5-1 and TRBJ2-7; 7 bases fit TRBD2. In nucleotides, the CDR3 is TGCGCCAGCAGCTTGGCGGGGGGCGAGCAGTACTTC. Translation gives CASSLAGGEQYF.